This TCR beta chain was profiled in a study of identical twins. General study results and limits: Zero-insertion analyses might be partly confounded by invariant T cells like MAIT and iNKT. Among out-of-frame alpha sequences shared by twins, low generation probability occurred in excess.

The germline CDR1 and CDR2 sequences are DFQATT and SNEGSKA (reference sequence). There are 16 residues in the CDR3. Trimming removed 0 bases from V and 5 bases from J; junction bases left unmatched: 7. This clonotype occurred a few times. The antigen remains undetermined. Unique molecular identifiers were present on the cDNA, which also gained a universal primer site by template switching. TCRdb reprocessed the 5' RACE reads with MiXCR, giving one entry per CDR3 protein. The table lists 200,000 to 250,000 distinct CDR3 sequences, less than 8% of them singletons. A further study also used this sample, focusing on yellow fever vaccine responses in identical twins.

Sequencing used memory (CD45RO+) T cells sorted from blood. This receptor was taken from a woman younger than 30 in good health. The chain uses TRBV20-1 and TRBJ2-5; 12 nucleotides line up with TRBD1. CDR3 in amino acids: CSARDMGQGARETQYF. CDR3 sequence (DNA): TGCAGTGCTAGAGATATGGGACAGGGGGCTCGTGAGACCCAGTACTTC.